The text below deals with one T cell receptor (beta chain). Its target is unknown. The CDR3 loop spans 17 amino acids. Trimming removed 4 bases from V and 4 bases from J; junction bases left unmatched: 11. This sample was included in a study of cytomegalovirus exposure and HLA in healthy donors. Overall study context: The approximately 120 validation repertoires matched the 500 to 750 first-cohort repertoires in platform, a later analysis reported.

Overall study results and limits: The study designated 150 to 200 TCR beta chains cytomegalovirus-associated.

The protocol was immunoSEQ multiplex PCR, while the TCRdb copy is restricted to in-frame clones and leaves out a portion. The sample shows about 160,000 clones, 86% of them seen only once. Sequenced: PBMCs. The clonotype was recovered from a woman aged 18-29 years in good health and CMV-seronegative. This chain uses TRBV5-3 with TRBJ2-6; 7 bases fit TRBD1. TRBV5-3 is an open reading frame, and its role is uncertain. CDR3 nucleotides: TGTGCCAGAAGCGGTAACAGGGGCCGGACAGGGGCCAACGTCCTGACTTTC. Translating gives CARSGNRGRTGANVLTF.